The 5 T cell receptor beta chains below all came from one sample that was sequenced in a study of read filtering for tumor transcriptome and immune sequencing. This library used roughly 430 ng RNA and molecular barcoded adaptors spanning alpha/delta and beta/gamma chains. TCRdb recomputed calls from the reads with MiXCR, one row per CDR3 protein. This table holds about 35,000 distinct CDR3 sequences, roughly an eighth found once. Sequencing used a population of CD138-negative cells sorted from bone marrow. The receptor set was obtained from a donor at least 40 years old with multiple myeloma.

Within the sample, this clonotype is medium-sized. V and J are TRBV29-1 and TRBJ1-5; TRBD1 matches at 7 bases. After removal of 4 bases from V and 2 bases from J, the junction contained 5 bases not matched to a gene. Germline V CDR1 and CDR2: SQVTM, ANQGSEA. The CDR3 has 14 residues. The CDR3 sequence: CSVAQGRGNQPQHF. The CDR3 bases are TGCAGCGTTGCACAGGGGAGAGGCAATCAGCCCCAGCATTTT. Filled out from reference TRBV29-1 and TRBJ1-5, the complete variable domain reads SAVISQKPSRDICQRGTSLTIQCQVDSQVTMMFWYRQQPGQSLTLIATANQGSEATYESGFVIDKFPISRPNLTFSTLTVSNMSPEDSSIYLCSVAQGRGNQPQHFGDGTRLSIL.

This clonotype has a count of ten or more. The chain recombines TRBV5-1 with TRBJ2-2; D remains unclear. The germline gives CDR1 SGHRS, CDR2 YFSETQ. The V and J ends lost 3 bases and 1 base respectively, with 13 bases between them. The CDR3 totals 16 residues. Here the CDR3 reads CASSSAPVQNTGELFF. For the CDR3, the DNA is TGCGCCAGCAGCTCGGCCCCGGTTCAGAACACCGGGGAGCTGTTTTTT.

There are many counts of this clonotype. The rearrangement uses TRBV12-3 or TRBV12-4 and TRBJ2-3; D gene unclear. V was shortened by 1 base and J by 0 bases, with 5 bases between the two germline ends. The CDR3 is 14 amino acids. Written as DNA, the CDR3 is TGTGCCAGCAGTTTAGGACCAAGCACAGATACGCAGTATTTT. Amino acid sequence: CASSLGPSTDTQYF.

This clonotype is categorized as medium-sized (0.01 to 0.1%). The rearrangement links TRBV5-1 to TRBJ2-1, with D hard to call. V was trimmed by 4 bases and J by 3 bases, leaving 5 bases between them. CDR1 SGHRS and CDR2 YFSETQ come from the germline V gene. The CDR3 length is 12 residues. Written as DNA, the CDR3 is TGCGCCAGCAGCCCCGACTACAATGAGCAGTTCTTC. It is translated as CASSPDYNEQFF.

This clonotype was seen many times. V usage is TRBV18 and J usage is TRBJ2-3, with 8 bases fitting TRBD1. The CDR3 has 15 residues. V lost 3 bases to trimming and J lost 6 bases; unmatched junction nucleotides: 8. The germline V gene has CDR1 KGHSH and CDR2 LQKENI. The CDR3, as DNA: TGTGCCAGCTCACCCAGGGGGCTATTGAGGGATACGCAGTATTTT. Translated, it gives CASSPRGLLRDTQYF.